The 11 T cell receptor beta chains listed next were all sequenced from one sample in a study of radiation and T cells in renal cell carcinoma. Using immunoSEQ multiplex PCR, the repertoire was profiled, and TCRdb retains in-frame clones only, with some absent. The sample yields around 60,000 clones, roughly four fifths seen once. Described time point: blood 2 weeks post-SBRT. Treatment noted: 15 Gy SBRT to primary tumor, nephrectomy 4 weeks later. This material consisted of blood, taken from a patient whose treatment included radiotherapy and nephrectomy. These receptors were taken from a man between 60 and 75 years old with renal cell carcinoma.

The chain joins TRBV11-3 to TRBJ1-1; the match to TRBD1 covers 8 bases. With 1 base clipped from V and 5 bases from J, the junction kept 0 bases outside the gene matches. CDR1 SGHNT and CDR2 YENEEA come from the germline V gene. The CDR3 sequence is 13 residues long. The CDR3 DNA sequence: TGTGCCAGCAGCTTAGGGACAGGGACTGAAGCTTTCTTT. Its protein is CASSLGTGTEAFF.

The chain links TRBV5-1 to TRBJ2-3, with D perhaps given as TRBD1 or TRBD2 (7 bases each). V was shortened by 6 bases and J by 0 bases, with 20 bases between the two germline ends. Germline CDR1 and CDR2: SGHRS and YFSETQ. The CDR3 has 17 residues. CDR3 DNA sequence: TGCGCCAGCACCATAGGGGGCGGGGGCAGAAGCACAGATACGCAGTATTTT. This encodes CASTIGGGGRSTDTQYF. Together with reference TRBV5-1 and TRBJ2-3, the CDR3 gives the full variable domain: KAGVTQTPRYLIKTRGQQVTLSCSPISGHRSVSWYQQTPGQGLQFLFEYFSETQRNKGNFPGRFSGRQFSNSRSEMNVSTLELGDSALYLCASTIGGGGRSTDTQYFGPGTRLTVL.

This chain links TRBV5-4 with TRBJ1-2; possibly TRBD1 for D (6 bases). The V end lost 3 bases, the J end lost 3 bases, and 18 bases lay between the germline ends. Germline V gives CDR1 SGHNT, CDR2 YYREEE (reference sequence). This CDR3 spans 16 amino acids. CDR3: CASSSWTVDLDYGYTF. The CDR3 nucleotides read TGTGCCAGCAGCTCGTGGACAGTTGATCTGGACTATGGCTACACCTTC.

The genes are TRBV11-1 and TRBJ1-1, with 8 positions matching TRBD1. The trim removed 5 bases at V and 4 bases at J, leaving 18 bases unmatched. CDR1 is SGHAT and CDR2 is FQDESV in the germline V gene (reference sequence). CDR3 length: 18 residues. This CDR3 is CASSGGDRGRGGGTEAFF. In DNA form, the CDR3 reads TGTGCCAGCAGCGGGGGAGACAGGGGCCGAGGGGGAGGCACTGAAGCTTTCTTT.

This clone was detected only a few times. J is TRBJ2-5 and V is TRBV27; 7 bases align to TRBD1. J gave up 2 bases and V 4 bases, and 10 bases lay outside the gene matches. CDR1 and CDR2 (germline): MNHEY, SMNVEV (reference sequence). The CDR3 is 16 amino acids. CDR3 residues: CASSSSWGTAQETQYF. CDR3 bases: TGTGCCAGCAGTTCCTCCTGGGGGACAGCACAAGAGACCCAGTACTTC.

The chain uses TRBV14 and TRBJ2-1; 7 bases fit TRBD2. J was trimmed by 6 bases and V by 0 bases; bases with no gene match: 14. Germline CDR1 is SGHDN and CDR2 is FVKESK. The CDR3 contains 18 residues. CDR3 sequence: CASSQDIFGGRLGNEQFF. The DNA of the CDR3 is TGTGCCAGCAGCCAAGATATTTTCGGCGGGAGACTCGGCAATGAGCAGTTCTTC.

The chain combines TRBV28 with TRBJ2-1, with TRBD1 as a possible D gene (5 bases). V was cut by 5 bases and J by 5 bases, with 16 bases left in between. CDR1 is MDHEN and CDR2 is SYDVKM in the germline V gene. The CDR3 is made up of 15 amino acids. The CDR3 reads CASSLGPTEDNEQFF. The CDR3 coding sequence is TGTGCCAGCAGTCTCGGGCCGACAGAGGACAATGAGCAGTTCTTC.

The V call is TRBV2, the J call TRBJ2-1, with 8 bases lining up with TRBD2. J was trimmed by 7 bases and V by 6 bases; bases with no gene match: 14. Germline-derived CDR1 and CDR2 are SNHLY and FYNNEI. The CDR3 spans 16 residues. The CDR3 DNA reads TGTGCCAGCAGGGAAATTCCGGGACTAGATGGGAATGAGCAGTTCTTC. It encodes CASREIPGLDGNEQFF. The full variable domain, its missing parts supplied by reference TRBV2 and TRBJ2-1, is EPEVTQTPSHQVTQMGQEVILRCVPISNHLYFYWYRQILGQKVEFLVSFYNNEISEKSEIFDDQFSVERPDGSNFTLKIRSTKLEDSAMYFCASREIPGLDGNEQFFGPGTRLTVL.

The CDR3 DNA reads TGTGCCAGCAGACAGGGAACTGGAACCACCGGGGAGCTGTTTTTT. Its protein is CASRQGTGTTGELFF. The chain employs TRBV7-7 and TRBJ2-2, with D maybe TRBD1 (6 bases). Germline lookup yields CDR1 SSHAT and CDR2 FNYEAQ (reference sequence). The CDR3 contains 15 residues. V shed 6 bases and J shed 4 bases, with 15 bases lying between them.

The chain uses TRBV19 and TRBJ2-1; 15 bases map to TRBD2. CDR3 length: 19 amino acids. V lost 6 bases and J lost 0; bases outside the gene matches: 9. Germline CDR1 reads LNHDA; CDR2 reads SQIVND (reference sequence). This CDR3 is CASSLGLAGGTPSYNEQFF. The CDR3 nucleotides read TGTGCCAGTAGCCTGGGACTAGCGGGAGGAACTCCCTCCTACAATGAGCAGTTCTTC.

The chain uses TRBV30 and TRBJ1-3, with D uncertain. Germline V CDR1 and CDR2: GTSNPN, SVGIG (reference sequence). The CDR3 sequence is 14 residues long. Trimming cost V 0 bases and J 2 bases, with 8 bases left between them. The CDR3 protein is CAWSVIGTGNTIYF. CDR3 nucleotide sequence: TGTGCCTGGAGTGTAATAGGGACTGGAAACACCATATATTTT. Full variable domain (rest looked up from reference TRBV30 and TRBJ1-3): SQTIHQWPATLVQPVGSPLSLECTVEGTSNPNLYWYRQAAGRGLQLLFYSVGIGQISSEVPQNLSASRPQDRQFILSSKKLLLSDSGFYLCAWSVIGTGNTIYFGEGSWLTVV.